Sequencing of this TCR beta chain was carried out in a study of cytomegalovirus exposure and HLA in healthy donors. About the study: Out of 398 genotyped donors, less than 85% belonged to the Caucasian-associated ancestry cluster.

The CDR3 contains 14 residues. The germline V gene has CDR1 MNHEY and CDR2 SVGAGI. Trimming stripped 8 bases from V and 4 bases from J, with 12 bases between. Primers for the PCR totalled 60 Vbeta and 13 Jbeta. Some clones are missing from TCRdb's copy, which holds only in-frame ones; the method was immunoSEQ multiplex PCR. The sample comprises about 130,000 clones, 75% to 90% of which are singletons, and 1% rests with the top ten. A note on this clone: No antigen is known for it. Given the absence of the conserved phenylalanine or tryptophan at the CDR3 end, a read error is likely.

Overall study findings and caveats: As a later analysis revealed, most CMV-associated TCR beta chains appeared HLA-restricted. A later analysis linked a missense variant in DCLRE1C to the trimming of TCR beta V and J genes. According to an earlier analysis, most TCR beta V segments yielded productive rearrangements about 90% or about 30% of the time.

Sequencing was performed on PBMCs. The receptor's source is a middle-aged man in good health and CMV-seronegative. The V call is TRBV6-5, the J call TRBJ2-6; D is unresolved. DNA for the CDR3: TGTGCCAGCCAGGTGGGCAAGGGGGCCAACGTCCTGACTGTC. Residues: CASQVGKGANVLTV.